This TCR beta chain was recovered during a study of blood T cell repertoires in COVID-19 (dated by TCRdb to about 2020). Regarding the research as a whole: Samples covering the acute and convalescent phases of COVID-19 were provided by collaborators in the United States, Italy and Spain. The material from the prospective study consisted of cDNA or gDNA derived from T cells, B-cell-depleted T cells, or PBMCs. Sample metadata almost always included a de-identified subject ID, COVID-19 status, age in years and sex. Samples were obtained from the ongoing ImmuneRACE study (first 160 participants) and from over a thousand subjects provided by 6 global collaborators. The repertoires were released in a freely available public database meant as a resource for research on the immune response to SARS-CoV-2. Where available, HLA class I and class II types were taken from metadata supplied by the sample provider and were not determined by assay-based typing. The dataset comprised deeply sampled blood TCRbeta repertoires from subjects exposed to, actively infected with, or recovered from COVID-19. On the study overall, not on this receptor specifically: The amount of clinical and demographic metadata varied by source and participant and was provided uncurated.

Ends trimmed: V by 3 bases, J by 6 bases; bases unmatched to a gene: 4. Taken from cysteine to phenylalanine, the CDR3 has 14 residues. The DNA shown is the 42-base CDR3, in frame from base 1. CDR1 and CDR2 were assigned from the germline V gene as SGHDN and FVKESK. TCRbeta CDR3 regions were amplified from genomic DNA by means of the immunoSEQ Assay, a bias-controlled multiplex PCR. Processing in the source paper ran as follows. Nucleated cell counts per sample were estimated from amplification of reference gene primers within the assay. Sequence reads were collapsed and filtered to measure the absolute abundance of every unique TCRbeta CDR3 rearrangement. For each sample, productive Simpson clonality was calculated by taking the square root of Simpson's diversity index across productive rearrangements. TCRdb stores this immuneACCESS table with in-frame sequences only. Part of the clones is absent; in the studies checked, under half of the shortfall reflects unresolved V genes, and no reason is known for the rest. The D gene and trimming were derived from the DNA, and the V and J assignments and clone size from that table. In this sample the table shows around 300,000 clones, approximately 87% of which occur a single time. The ten largest make up 3.5% to 4.5% of the sample.

The collaborating institutions used their own protocols to collect whole blood in K2EDTA tubes. For TCRbeta analysis, collaborator samples were shipped as frozen whole blood, as isolated PBMCs, or as DNA extracted from either sample type. Concerning this clone: The clone's antigen remains unknown. No much larger clone exists at a distance of one base, and base qualities are not known.

The sequencing sample was made of peripheral blood. The sequence was obtained from a woman aged 45 to 65 with active or convalescent COVID-19. The chain is encoded by TRBV14 joined to TRBJ1-2; a stretch of 10 junction bases matches TRBD1. The sequence in DNA is TGTGCCAGCAGCCAGTGGACAGGGGGAAATGGCTACACCTTC. It encodes CASSQWTGGNGYTF. Reference TRBV14 and TRBJ1-2 genes cover what lies past the CDR3, so the full variable domain is EAGVTQFPSHSVIEKGQTVTLRCDPISGHDNLYWYRRVMGKEIKFLLHFVKESKQDESGMPNNRFLAERTGGTYSTLKVQPAELEDSGVYFCASSQWTGGNGYTFGSGTRLTVV.